The 29 T cell receptor beta chains in this list originate from one sample, sequenced in a study of cytomegalovirus exposure and HLA in healthy donors. The PCR employed 60 Vbeta primers together with 13 Jbeta primers. Profiling relied on immunoSEQ multiplex PCR, and the TCRdb table lists in-frame clones only, not all of them. The repertoire holds under 200,000 clones, with 9.5% to 15% as singletons. The sequencing input was PBMCs. The receptors come from a man in his fifties in good health and CMV-seropositive.

Only a few counts were recorded for this clone. V gene TRBV15 combines with J gene TRBJ1-2, with a weak D call TRBD1 (6 bases). V gave up 0 bases and J gave up 4 bases, with 24 bases separating them. The CDR3 is 19 amino acids. Germline V gene lookup returns CDR1 LNHNV and CDR2 YYDKDF (reference sequence). The CDR3: CATSRDIPQGSRPSYGYTF. The CDR3 nucleotides read TGTGCCACCAGCAGAGATATCCCCCAGGGGTCCAGGCCTTCCTATGGCTACACCTTC.

The genes are TRBV5-4 and TRBJ1-2; D is possibly TRBD1 (5 bases). V was pared by 4 bases and J by 4 bases, with 14 bases between. This CDR3 is 14 amino acids long. Germline V gene lookup returns CDR1 SGHNT and CDR2 YYREEE (reference sequence). The CDR3: CASSGPEGIYGYTF. The DNA of the CDR3 is TGTGCCAGCAGCGGCCCGGAGGGGATCTATGGCTACACCTTC.

The genes are TRBV6-5 and TRBJ2-7; 8 bases agree with TRBD1. Germline V gene data show CDR1 as MNHEY and CDR2 as SVGAGI. The CDR3 is 14 residues long. The junction had 4 bases not matched to a gene; V was cut back by 4 bases and J by 2 bases. The CDR3 spells CASSSDRGPYEQYF. DNA for the CDR3: TGTGCCAGCAGTTCCGACAGGGGTCCCTACGAGCAGTACTTC.

The chain employs TRBV6-6 and TRBJ2-3; D is possibly TRBD2 (6 bases). The CDR3 has 14 residues. V was shortened by 7 bases and J by 6 bases, with 17 bases between the two germline ends. In germline, CDR1 is MNHNY, CDR2 SVGAGI (reference sequence). The CDR3 here is CASKGEGGHDTQYF. The DNA for the CDR3 is TGTGCCAGCAAGGGCGAAGGAGGGCACGATACGCAGTATTTT.

This clone was detected only a few times. The genes are TRBV25-1 and TRBJ1-2, with 11 bases matching TRBD1. Trimming at V came to 6 bases and at J to 4 bases, leaving 10 bases not matched to a gene. The CDR3 runs 16 residues. Germline assignment: CDR1 MGHDK and CDR2 SYGVNS. CDR3 DNA sequence: TGTGCCAGCAGCACCCCGGGACAGGGGGTTGGCTATGGCTACACCTTC. This encodes CASSTPGQGVGYGYTF.

The chain joins TRBV5-1 to TRBJ2-6, with 10 positions matching TRBD1. This CDR3 has 19 amino acids. Germline loops: CDR1 SGHRS, CDR2 YFSETQ. V lost 0 bases and J lost 2; bases outside the gene matches: 8. The CDR3 region has the DNA TGCGCCAGCAGCTTGGAGGGGACAGGGGTGTTGACTGGGGCCAACGTCCTGACTTTC. Translated: CASSLEGTGVLTGANVLTF.

In its sample, this clone was seen a few times. J is TRBJ2-5 and V is TRBV6-6; 14 positions agree with TRBD2. TRBJ2-7 matches the DNA end more closely, so the J call is doubtful. Per germline, CDR1 MNHNY and CDR2 SVGAGI (reference sequence). This CDR3 is built from 15 residues. The CDR3 reads CASSGLAGGDYEQYF. The CDR3 DNA reads TGTGCCAGCAGTGGACTAGCGGGGGGCGACTACGAGCAGTACTTC.

This clone was detected only a few times. The rearrangement joins TRBV6-6 to TRBJ2-7; a weak D match, TRBD1 (6 bases). The germline V gene encodes CDR1 MNHNY and CDR2 SVGAGI (reference sequence). The CDR3 totals 14 residues. V lost 2 bases and J 0 bases, leaving 8 bases between the germline ends. CDR3 nucleotides: TGTGCCAGCAGTTACGGACAGAGCTCCTACGAGCAGTACGTC. This encodes CASSYGQSSYEQYV.

The J gene is TRBJ2-1, the V gene TRBV19; D unclear. CDR3 length: 13 residues. Trimming cost V 7 bases and J 9 bases, with 16 bases left between them. Per the germline V gene, CDR1 is LNHDA and CDR2 is SQIVND (reference sequence). The chain's CDR3 is CASNTDGDGEQFF. The CDR3 DNA sequence: TGTGCCAGTAATACAGACGGAGATGGTGAGCAGTTCTTC.

The V gene is TRBV2, the J gene TRBJ2-1; no definite D call. This CDR3 spans 12 amino acids. V was pared by 6 bases and J by 3 bases, with 6 bases between. The germline V gene encodes CDR1 SNHLY and CDR2 FYNNEI. The CDR3 bases are TGTGCCAGCAGCGGGTACTACAATGAGCAGTTCTTC. This encodes CASSGYYNEQFF.

The chain uses TRBV7-9 and TRBJ1-2; D is unclear. Between the trimmed V and J ends, which lost 5 bases and 5 bases, there was a span of 15 bases. From germline, CDR1 is SEHNR and CDR2 FQNEAQ (reference sequence). This CDR3 contains 14 residues. CDR3: CASSPPIAEYGYTF. The CDR3 nucleotides read TGTGCCAGCAGCCCTCCGATAGCTGAGTATGGCTACACCTTC.

The chain employs TRBV4-2 and TRBJ2-3; 8 bases map to TRBD2. This CDR3 comprises 17 residues. The germline V gene has CDR1 LGHNA and CDR2 YNFKEQ. V was pared by 0 bases and J by 3 bases, with 8 bases of the junction left unmatched. The CDR3 is CASSQDARGGKTDTQYF. CDR3 in DNA: TGTGCCAGCAGCCAAGATGCCCGGGGGGGCAAGACAGATACGCAGTATTTT.

The J gene is TRBJ1-5, the V gene TRBV7-3; TRBD1 matches at 11 bases. The J segment lost 4 bases and the V segment lost 6 bases, leaving 8 bases of the junction unmatched. This CDR3 comprises 16 residues. CDR1 and CDR2 (germline): SGHTA, FQGTGA. The CDR3 DNA follows: TGTGCCAGCAGGGATTGGGGGACAGGGGGGAATCAGCCCCAGCATTTT. This gives the protein CASRDWGTGGNQPQHF.

The chain employs TRBV27 and TRBJ1-3, with 9 bases matching TRBD1. Germline-derived CDR1 and CDR2 are MNHEY and SMNVEV (reference sequence). This CDR3 contains 16 residues. The trim removed 9 bases at V and 5 bases at J, leaving 14 bases unmatched. CDR3 coding DNA: TGTGCCAGACTATACCGGGACAGGGAAGAAAGAAACACCATATATTTT. It encodes CARLYRDREERNTIYF.

Only a few counts were recorded for this clone. The chain carries TRBV27 and TRBJ2-5; 8 bases line up with TRBD1. The CDR3 consists of 15 residues. The ends lost 6 bases at V and 5 bases at J; junction bases unmatched: 11. Germline V lookup: CDR1 MNHEY, CDR2 SMNVEV (reference sequence). The CDR3, as DNA: TGTGCCAGCAGAAGTAGGTCAGGGGGCATGGAGACCCAGTACTTC. Amino acids: CASRSRSGGMETQYF.

V usage is TRBV2 and J usage is TRBJ1-5; 8 bases agree with TRBD1. Germline CDR1 reads SNHLY; CDR2 reads FYNNEI. With V trimmed by 7 bases and J by 4 bases, 12 bases remained unmatched. The CDR3 covers 16 residues. Here the CDR3 reads CASTQAGQGANQPQHF. The CDR3 DNA reads TGTGCCAGCACTCAAGCCGGCCAGGGGGCAAATCAGCCCCAGCATTTT. Complete variable domain (other parts from reference TRBV2 and TRBJ1-5): EPEVTQTPSHQVTQMGQEVILRCVPISNHLYFYWYRQILGQKVEFLVSFYNNEISEKSEIFDDQFSVERPDGSNFTLKIRSTKLEDSAMYFCASTQAGQGANQPQHFGDGTRLSIL.

This clone was seen more than once but under ten times. The CDR3 region has the DNA TGCAGCGTTGGGGCAGGGTATGGCTACACCTTC. Amino acids: CSVGAGYGYTF. This sequence joins TRBV29-1 and TRBJ1-2, with D maybe TRBD1 (5 bases). Germline-derived CDR1 and CDR2 are SQVTM and ANQGSEA. Deletions cut 4 bases from V and 5 bases from J, with 8 bases between. The CDR3 loop spans 11 amino acids.

The chain recombines TRBV4-3 with TRBJ1-1; D is perhaps TRBD1 (6 bases). CDR1 and CDR2 from the germline V gene are LGHNA and YSLEER. V was trimmed by 1 base and J by 1 base, leaving 10 bases between them. This CDR3 is 15 amino acids long. CDR3 amino acids: CASSQVPGANTEAFF. DNA of the CDR3: TGCGCCAGCAGCCAAGTCCCAGGGGCGAACACTGAAGCTTTCTTT.

The J gene is TRBJ2-2, the V gene TRBV9, with TRBD2 identical over 9 bases. This CDR3 has 16 amino acids. Losses at the gene ends were 1 base for V and 6 bases for J; bases not matched to a gene: 7. Per germline, CDR1 SGDLS and CDR2 YYNGEE. CDR3 DNA sequence: TGTGCCAGCAGCGTAATGGGCGGGGGGGCCGCCGGGGAGCTGTTTTTT. It yields the protein CASSVMGGGAAGELFF. Drawing the rest from reference TRBV9 and TRBJ2-2, the complete variable domain is DSGVTQTPKHLITATGQRVTLRCSPRSGDLSVYWYQQSLDQGLQFLIQYYNGEERAKGNILERFSAQQFPDLHSELNLSSLELGDSALYFCASSVMGGGAAGELFFGEGSRLTVL.

The chain joins TRBV9 to TRBJ2-1; 7 nucleotides agree with TRBD1. The V and J ends lost 3 bases and 7 bases, in that order; junction bases with no gene match: 10. Germline values: CDR1 SGDLS, CDR2 YYNGEE. This CDR3 contains 15 residues. The CDR3, as DNA: TGTGCCAGCAGCGCCTATACAGGGGCGGGTAATGAGCAGTTCTTC. This encodes CASSAYTGAGNEQFF.

A few counts support this clone. This chain uses TRBV19 with TRBJ2-4; 8 bases match TRBD1. CDR3 size: 14 residues. V trimming: 1 base; J trimming: 15 bases; junction bases outside the gene matches: 11. CDR1 LNHDA and CDR2 SQIVND come from the germline V gene (reference sequence). DNA of the CDR3: TGTGCCAGTAGTATAGTCCCAGGGACAGGCATAGGGTACTTC. Its protein product is CASSIVPGTGIGYF.

The J gene is TRBJ1-1, the V gene TRBV4-2, with D tentatively TRBD1 (5 bases). CDR1 and CDR2 (germline): LGHNA, YNFKEQ. The CDR3 loop spans 16 amino acids. The ends were cut back, 3 bases at V and 6 bases at J, with 20 bases in the middle. CDR3 coding DNA: TGTGCCAGCAGCCAGGAGTCTCATGGGGCCCGGGCTGAAGCTTTCTTT. Translation: CASSQESHGARAEAFF.

This clone was seen only a few times. This chain uses TRBV29-1 with TRBJ1-1, with 10 bases lining up with TRBD1. This CDR3 region has 13 residues. CDR1 is SQVTM, CDR2 ANQGSEA, per germline. The V and J ends lost 5 bases and 6 bases, in that order; junction bases with no gene match: 6. The CDR3 bases are TGCAGCGTTTCGGACAGGGGGTTATCTGAAGCTTTCTTT. Translating it yields CSVSDRGLSEAFF. The full variable domain, in which reference TRBV29-1 and TRBJ1-1 provide the parts outside the CDR3, is SAVISQKPSRDICQRGTSLTIQCQVDSQVTMMFWYRQQPGQSLTLIATANQGSEATYESGFVIDKFPISRPNLTFSTLTVSNMSPEDSSIYLCSVSDRGLSEAFFGQGTRLTVV.

The V gene is TRBV30, the J gene TRBJ2-1; maybe TRBD2 (6 bases). V was shortened by 3 bases and J by 5 bases, with 11 bases between the two germline ends. The length of the CDR3 is 13 residues. In germline, CDR1 is GTSNPN, CDR2 SVGIG (reference sequence). CDR3 bases: TGTGCCTGGAGCGGGGGATACCACAATGAGCAGTTCTTC. Protein: CAWSGGYHNEQFF.

The sample holds a few counts of this clone. The chain couples TRBV7-9 to TRBJ1-1, with D perhaps matching TRBD1 (5 bases). Germline CDR1 is SEHNR and CDR2 is FQNEAQ (reference sequence). Trimming stripped 5 bases from V and 11 bases from J, with 15 bases between. This CDR3 region has 12 residues. CDR3 sequence reads: CASSDPTPGAFF. The CDR3 DNA is TGTGCCAGCAGCGACCCGACACCAGGGGCTTTCTTT.

The chain recombines TRBV28 with TRBJ1-4; a possible D gene is TRBD1 (5 bases). V lost 5 bases and J 11 bases, leaving 9 bases between the germline ends. CDR3 length: 11 amino acids. Germline CDR1 is MDHEN and CDR2 is SYDVKM. CDR3 DNA: TGTGCCAGCAGTGGGGCCCCGAAACTGTTTTTT. It specifies CASSGAPKLFF. Looking up the rest from reference TRBV28 and TRBJ1-4 gives the full variable domain: DVKVTQSSRYLVKRTGEKVFLECVQDMDHENMFWYRQDPGLGLRLIYFSYDVKMKEKGDIPEGYSVSREKKERFSLILESASTNQTSMYLCASSGAPKLFFGSGTQLSVL.

The chain recombines TRBV7-2 with TRBJ2-3; weak D call: TRBD2 (6 bases). Deletions cut 3 bases from V and 2 bases from J, with 9 bases between. CDR1 and CDR2 from the germline V gene are SGHTA and FQGNSA. The CDR3 totals 14 residues. This CDR3 is CASSFGTSTDTQYF. The DNA for the CDR3 is TGTGCCAGCAGCTTCGGGACTTCCACAGATACGCAGTATTTT. Combining the CDR3 with reference TRBV7-2 and TRBJ2-3 gives the whole variable domain GAGVSQSPSNKVTEKGKDVELRCDPISGHTALYWYRQSLGQGLEFLIYFQGNSAPDKSGLPSDRFSAERTGGSVSTLTIQRTQQEDSAVYLCASSFGTSTDTQYFGPGTRLTVL.

This clone was observed a handful of times. The chain joins TRBV6-6 to TRBJ1-2; 10 positions agree with TRBD1. V gave up 2 bases and J gave up 1 base; unmatched junction bases: 4. Germline V gene lookup returns CDR1 MNHNY and CDR2 SVGAGI (reference sequence). The length of the CDR3 is 16 residues. CDR3 bases: TGTGCCAGCAGTTACCCGGGGGACAGGGGTAACTATGGCTACACCTTC. Its protein product is CASSYPGDRGNYGYTF.

This chain links TRBV7-6 with TRBJ1-4; 8 bases are a match to TRBD1. The CDR3 covers 14 residues. J was trimmed by 8 bases and V by 3 bases; bases with no gene match: 5. CDR1 is SGHVS, CDR2 FNYEAQ, per germline. The CDR3 here is CASSFGTGGEKLFF. The CDR3 coding sequence is TGTGCCAGCAGCTTCGGGACAGGTGGCGAAAAACTGTTTTTT.